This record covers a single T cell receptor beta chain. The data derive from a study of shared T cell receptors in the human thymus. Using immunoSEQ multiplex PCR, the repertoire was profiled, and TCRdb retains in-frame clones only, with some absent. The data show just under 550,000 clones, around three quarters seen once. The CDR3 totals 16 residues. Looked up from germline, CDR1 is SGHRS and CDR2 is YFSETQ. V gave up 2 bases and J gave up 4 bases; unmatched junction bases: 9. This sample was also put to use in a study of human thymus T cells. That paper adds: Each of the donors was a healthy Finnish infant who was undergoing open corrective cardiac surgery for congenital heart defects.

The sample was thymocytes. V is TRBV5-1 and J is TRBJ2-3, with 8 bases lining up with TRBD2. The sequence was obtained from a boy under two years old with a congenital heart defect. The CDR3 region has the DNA TGCGCCAGCAGCTTCCGAAGCGGGAGTCCGCCAGATACGCAGTATTTT. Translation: CASSFRSGSPPDTQYF.